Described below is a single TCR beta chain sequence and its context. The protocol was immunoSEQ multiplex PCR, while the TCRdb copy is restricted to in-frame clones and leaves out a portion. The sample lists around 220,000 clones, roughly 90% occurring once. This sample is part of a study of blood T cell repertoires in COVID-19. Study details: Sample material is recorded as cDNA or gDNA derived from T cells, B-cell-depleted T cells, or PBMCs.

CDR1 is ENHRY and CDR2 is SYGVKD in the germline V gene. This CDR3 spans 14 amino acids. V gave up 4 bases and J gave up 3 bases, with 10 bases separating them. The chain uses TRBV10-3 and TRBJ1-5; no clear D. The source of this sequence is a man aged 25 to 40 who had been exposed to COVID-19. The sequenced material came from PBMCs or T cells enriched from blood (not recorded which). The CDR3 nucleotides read TGTGCCATCAGTGGATCGGGGTTCAATCAGCCCCAGCATTTT. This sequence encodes CAISGSGFNQPQHF.